There are a few counts of the clone carrying this TCR beta chain. Its cognate antigen is unknown. This record comes from a study of T cell repertoires in cytomegalovirus infection. TCRdb processed the reads anew with MiXCR; each CDR3 protein has one entry. In the table there are 650,000 to 850,000 distinct CDR3 sequences, almost 30% of which are singletons. V was shortened by 4 bases and J by 0 bases, with 7 bases between the two germline ends. Germline V CDR1 and CDR2: DFQATT, SNEGSKA (reference sequence). The CDR3 covers 14 residues. Study-wide points: The response measured ex vivo was dominated by TCR beta clonotypes (HLA-C-restricted and CMV-specific).

The starting material was cultured CD8+ T cells from PBMCs, obtained from culture after CMV antigen stimulation. The J gene is TRBJ1-6, the V gene TRBV20-1; D gene uncertain. This TCR was recovered from a human donor in good health (CMV status not recorded). Some clones in this sample may be carry-over from other donors' samples. CDR3 nucleotide sequence: TGCAGTGCTACGATGGACTCCTATAATTCACCCCTCCACTTT. The encoded protein is CSATMDSYNSPLHF.